Listed below are T cell receptor beta chains from one sample, sequenced in a study of cytomegalovirus exposure and HLA in healthy donors. Here immunoSEQ multiplex PCR was the method, and the copy in TCRdb shows in-frame clones only, minus some. The sample consists of more than 150,000 clones, approximately 90% of them appearing once. Sequencing was performed on PBMCs. Source of these receptors: a man between 18 and 35 years old in good health and CMV-seronegative. The CDR3 runs from the conserved cysteine through the conserved F or W. Fields, in order: V gene, J gene, CDR3 protein.

v_gene: TRBV2; j_gene: TRBJ1-1; CDR3aa: CASSIGGQGSTEAFF
v_gene: TRBV4-1; j_gene: TRBJ2-7; CDR3aa: CASSQEAASLPYEQYF
v_gene: TRBV7-2; j_gene: TRBJ2-2; CDR3aa: CASSSPGLAPNTGELFF
v_gene: TRBV9; j_gene: TRBJ2-5; CDR3aa: CASSVGPTRGQETQYF
v_gene: TRBV11-2; j_gene: TRBJ2-1; CDR3aa: CASSLEAGGQFF
v_gene: TRBV6-1; j_gene: TRBJ1-1; CDR3aa: CASNQGPEAFF
v_gene: TRBV19; j_gene: TRBJ1-1; CDR3aa: CASSISDRGPTEAFF
v_gene: TRBV5-4; j_gene: TRBJ2-7; CDR3aa: CASSLGGLAGSNEQYF
v_gene: TRBV2; j_gene: TRBJ2-5; CDR3aa: CASRDFATLAETQYF
v_gene: TRBV25-1; j_gene: TRBJ1-6; CDR3aa: CASSEGGSYNSPLHF
v_gene: TRBV30; j_gene: TRBJ2-5; CDR3aa: CAWTRTGIKETQYF
v_gene: TRBV12-5; j_gene: TRBJ1-2; CDR3aa: CASGFTLDRGQGLNNGYTF
v_gene: TRBV5-1; j_gene: TRBJ1-2; CDR3aa: CASSQRDRGRTGYTF
v_gene: TRBV6-1; j_gene: TRBJ2-5; CDR3aa: CASMPGQGLETQYF
v_gene: TRBV10-1; j_gene: TRBJ2-2; CDR3aa: CASSPGTTGELFF
v_gene: TRBV5-1; j_gene: TRBJ2-7; CDR3aa: CASSLTGTSASYEQYF
v_gene: TRBV6-1; j_gene: TRBJ1-2; CDR3aa: CASSKTGLPNYGYTF
v_gene: TRBV10-1; j_gene: TRBJ2-1; CDR3aa: CASSDPAGEVNEQFF
v_gene: TRBV15; j_gene: TRBJ2-1; CDR3aa: CATSRAYTGGNEQFF
v_gene: TRBV9; j_gene: TRBJ2-2; CDR3aa: CASSVAGGGTGELFF
v_gene: TRBV28; j_gene: TRBJ2-3; CDR3aa: CASSPQLAGGTDTQYF
v_gene: TRBV19; j_gene: TRBJ2-7; CDR3aa: CASSIVFVGDRGRIYEQYF
v_gene: TRBV5-5; j_gene: TRBJ1-5; CDR3aa: CASSLSGNHQPQHF
v_gene: TRBV4-1; j_gene: TRBJ2-5; CDR3aa: CASSRIAGGQFETQYF
v_gene: TRBV18; j_gene: TRBJ1-4; CDR3aa: CASSPSRGQGAIQLFF
v_gene: TRBV29-1; j_gene: TRBJ2-6; CDR3aa: CSARSSGANVLTF
v_gene: TRBV28; j_gene: TRBJ1-1; CDR3aa: CASSSPLGAFF
v_gene: TRBV5-4; j_gene: TRBJ1-2; CDR3aa: CASSLDREGYTF
v_gene: TRBV6-1; j_gene: TRBJ1-6; CDR3aa: CASRPGTGDSPLHF
v_gene: TRBV7-2; j_gene: TRBJ2-3; CDR3aa: CASSLIDSTDTQYF
v_gene: TRBV28; j_gene: TRBJ1-3; CDR3aa: CASSLSESSGNTIYF
v_gene: TRBV2; j_gene: TRBJ2-3; CDR3aa: CASSDLYSRGGLDTQYF
v_gene: TRBV6-6; j_gene: TRBJ1-2; CDR3aa: CASSYGTVNYGYTF
v_gene: TRBV6-1; j_gene: TRBJ1-5; CDR3aa: CASSEFTGGNQPQHF
v_gene: TRBV28; j_gene: TRBJ1-5; CDR3aa: CASSWGGEPKPQHF